One TCR beta chain is described in this entry. The CDR3 length is 17 residues. V was cut by 1 base and J by 5 bases, with 17 bases left in between. In germline, CDR1 is MNHEY, CDR2 SVGEGT. Here immunoSEQ multiplex PCR was the method, and the copy in TCRdb shows in-frame clones only, minus some. The data hold around 100,000 clones, with approximately 90% observed a single time. The sample originates from a study of T cell responses to AZD1222 COVID-19 vaccine. This clonotype was obtained from an adult in good health. The sequences come from peripheral blood, collected on day 0 of AZD1222 vaccination. The chain couples TRBV6-2 or TRBV6-3 to TRBJ2-2; D might be TRBD1 (5 bases). The CDR3 nucleotides read TGTGCCAGCAGTTACTTGTCCTGGGCAGGGCGAACCGGGGAGCTGTTTTTT. It encodes CASSYLSWAGRTGELFF.